The 26 T cell receptor beta chains given below trace back to one sample, sequenced in a study of blood T cell repertoires in COVID-19. Some clones are missing from TCRdb's copy, which holds only in-frame ones; the method was immunoSEQ multiplex PCR. The sample has roughly 62,000 clones, just under 95% seen once. Sequencing was carried out using peripheral blood. The origin of the receptors is a human donor in a cohort sampled during active COVID-19.

V is TRBV5-6 and J is TRBJ2-5; possibly TRBD1 for D (5 bases). V dropped 4 bases and J dropped 2 bases, with 12 bases sitting between them. The CDR3 sequence is 14 residues long. Germline V CDR1 and CDR2: SGHDT, YYEEEE. The CDR3 protein is CASSLGRTQETQYF. CDR3 bases: TGTGCCAGCAGCCTCGGAAGGACACAAGAGACCCAGTACTTC.

This clone was detected once. The V gene is TRBV14, the J gene TRBJ2-5, with 11 bases fitting TRBD2. From germline, CDR1 is SGHDN and CDR2 FVKESK. This CDR3 contains 16 residues. V lost 1 base, J lost 7 bases, and 8 bases stayed unmatched. The chain's CDR3 is CASSQAPSGRILTQYF. CDR3 in DNA: TGTGCCAGCAGCCAAGCCCCTAGCGGGAGGATTTTGACCCAGTACTTC.

This clone appeared once. The CDR3, as DNA: TGTGCCATCAACCCCCCAGGTTCAACTGAAGCTTTCTTT. It codes for CAINPPGSTEAFF. The rearrangement links TRBV10-3 to TRBJ1-1; no clear D gene. V lost 7 bases to trimming and J lost 5 bases, with 14 bases between them. Germline CDR1 and CDR2: ENHRY and SYGVKD. The CDR3 has 13 residues.

This rearrangement joins TRBV27 to TRBJ1-5, with 7 bases lining up with TRBD1. V shed 6 bases, J shed 3 bases, and the junction held 17 bases outside the gene matches. Germline assignment: CDR1 MNHEY and CDR2 SMNVEV (reference sequence). The CDR3 is 18 amino acids. CDR3 bases: TGTGCCAGCAGCTTGGGACAAGGGAAACAGGGGCCCAATCAGCCCCAGCATTTT. Translation: CASSLGQGKQGPNQPQHF.

This sequence joins TRBV28 and TRBJ1-5; D ambiguous. The CDR3 covers 15 residues. Trimming stripped 6 bases from V and 9 bases from J, with 21 bases between. Germline CDR1 is MDHEN and CDR2 is SYDVKM. The CDR3 region is CASSSVVLGSRPQHF. CDR3 nucleotide sequence: TGTGCCAGCAGCTCCGTCGTCCTTGGCTCCCGGCCCCAGCATTTT.

This rearrangement joins TRBV12-5 to TRBJ2-3; D unresolved. CDR1 is LGHNT, CDR2 FRNRAP, per germline. This CDR3 has 12 residues. V gave up 4 bases and J gave up 8 bases, with 10 bases separating them. The CDR3 sequence: CASGSTESTQYF. Here the CDR3 DNA reads TGTGCTAGTGGTTCCACTGAGAGTACGCAGTATTTT.

The chain couples TRBV5-1 to TRBJ2-1, with TRBD1 as a possible D gene (6 bases). V lost 0 bases and J 4 bases, leaving 8 bases between the germline ends. The CDR3 runs 14 residues. Germline CDR1 is SGHRS and CDR2 is YFSETQ. The DNA of the CDR3 is TGCGCCAGCAGCTTGGTTCAGGGGTACAATGAGCAGTTCTTC. It translates to CASSLVQGYNEQFF.

V is TRBV30 and J is TRBJ1-1; D ambiguous. V was clipped by 1 base and J by 0 bases, with 6 bases between them. The V gene's germline CDR1 is GTSNPN and CDR2 SVGIG (reference sequence). This CDR3 has 13 amino acids. The CDR3 here is CAWSGEVNTEAFF. The DNA for the CDR3 is TGTGCCTGGAGTGGGGAGGTGAACACTGAAGCTTTCTTT.

J is TRBJ2-7 and V is TRBV21-1; the table's D call, TRBD2, has no DNA check behind it. TRBV21-1 is an annotated pseudogene. The CDR3 totals 19 residues. The CDR3 sequence: CATQRGLYIGTSGENEQYF. Here the CDR3 DNA reads TGTGCCACCCAGCGTGGGCTTTATATCGGGACTAGCGGAGAGAACGAGCAGTACTTC.

V usage is TRBV24-1 and J usage is TRBJ1-5; perhaps TRBD1 as D (5 bases). The V gene lost 5 bases and the J gene lost 3 bases, with 10 bases spanning the gap. Looked up from germline, CDR1 is KGHDR and CDR2 is SFDVKD. The CDR3 is 14 amino acids. The CDR3 nucleotides read TGTGCCACCAGTGGTACAGGTTTCAATCAGCCCCAGCATTTT. Translation gives CATSGTGFNQPQHF.

The chain couples TRBV11-3 to TRBJ2-1; TRBD1 aligns across 8 bases. V trimming: 2 bases; J trimming: 12 bases; junction bases outside the gene matches: 6. Germline lookup yields CDR1 SGHNT and CDR2 YENEEA. The CDR3 runs 13 residues. The CDR3 coding sequence is TGTGCCAGCAGCTTAAACTTAGGACAGGGGCAGTTCTTC. Its translation is CASSLNLGQGQFF. Using reference TRBV11-3 and TRBJ2-1 for the parts outside the CDR3, the full variable domain is EAGVVQSPRYKIIEKKQPVAFWCNPISGHNTLYWYLQNLGQGPELLIRYENEEAVDDSQLPKDRFSAERLKGVDSTLKIQPAELGDSAVYLCASSLNLGQGQFFGPGTRLTVL.

This clone was seen just once. The V call is TRBV5-1, the J call TRBJ2-3; no clear D gene. This CDR3 is built from 13 residues. Germline V CDR1 and CDR2: SGHRS, YFSETQ. V was shortened by 2 bases and J by 2 bases, with 6 bases between the two germline ends. The CDR3 DNA sequence: TGCGCCAGCAGCTTCCGAGCCACAGATACGCAGTATTTT. Residues: CASSFRATDTQYF.

The CDR3 reads CASSIDGLAEQYF. The CDR3 coding sequence is TGTGCCAGTAGTATAGATGGACTGGCGGAGCAGTACTTC. The genes are TRBV19 and TRBJ2-7; TRBD2 is a possible D gene (5 bases). Trimming left V 0 bases short and J 7 bases short, with 10 bases between. Germline V gene sequence: CDR1 LNHDA, CDR2 SQIVND (reference sequence). This CDR3 spans 13 amino acids.

This chain links TRBV11-3 with TRBJ2-7; D is perhaps TRBD2 (5 bases). V lost 5 bases to trimming and J lost 5 bases, with 22 bases between them. CDR3 length: 16 residues. Germline-derived CDR1 and CDR2 are SGHNT and YENEEA. The CDR3, as DNA: TGTGCCAGCAGCGCGCGGCCCCCTAGCACTCATAACGAGCAGTACTTC. Translating it yields CASSARPPSTHNEQYF.

V is TRBV3-1 (or the pseudogene TRBV3-2) and J is TRBJ1-1, with a weak D call TRBD1 (6 bases). The CDR3 totals 14 residues. V was cut by 2 bases and J by 4 bases, with 11 bases left in between. Germline CDR1 and CDR2: LGHDT and YNNKEL (reference sequence). The CDR3 bases are TGTGCCAGCAGCCAACAGACAGGTTCCACTGAAGCTTTCTTT. Translating gives CASSQQTGSTEAFF.

The rearrangement links TRBV19 to TRBJ2-6; D remains unclear. V gave up 6 bases and J gave up 1 base, with 7 bases separating them. This CDR3 region has 14 residues. Germline CDR1 is LNHDA and CDR2 is SQIVND (reference sequence). The CDR3 spells CASRTVSGANVLTF. CDR3 DNA sequence: TGTGCCAGTAGAACGGTATCTGGGGCCAACGTCCTGACTTTC.

V gene TRBV30 combines with J gene TRBJ1-2, with D perhaps matching TRBD1 (5 bases). Germline loops: CDR1 GTSNPN, CDR2 SVGIG (reference sequence). V gave up 3 bases and J gave up 0 bases, with 11 bases separating them. The CDR3 has 14 amino acids. DNA for the CDR3: TGTGCCTGGAGCTGGGGCGCAGCTAACTATGGCTACACCTTC. It encodes CAWSWGAANYGYTF.

This rearrangement joins TRBV11-1 to TRBJ2-3; 7 bases are a match to TRBD1. The germline gives CDR1 SGHAT, CDR2 FQDESV (reference sequence). CDR3 size: 14 residues. V shed 3 bases and J 4 bases; nucleotides not matched to a gene: 4. The chain's CDR3 is CASSLTGLADTQYF. CDR3 in DNA: TGTGCCAGCAGCTTGACAGGGCTGGCAGATACGCAGTATTTT.

The rearrangement joins TRBV2 to TRBJ1-2, with 10 bases that match TRBD1. In germline, CDR1 is SNHLY, CDR2 FYNNEI. This CDR3 contains 15 residues. Trimming took 6 bases from V and 6 from J; bases not matched to a gene: 10. CDR3 DNA: TGTGCCAGCAGGTGGTTAGGGACAGGGGAAGATGGCTACACCTTC. Amino acid sequence: CASRWLGTGEDGYTF.

This rearrangement joins TRBV30 to TRBJ2-5, with 7 bases matching TRBD1. Germline loops: CDR1 GTSNPN, CDR2 SVGIG (reference sequence). The CDR3 loop spans 13 amino acids. Losses at the gene ends were 1 base for V and 1 base for J; bases not matched to a gene: 0. CDR3 sequence: CAWSGTGQETQYF. CDR3 DNA: TGTGCCTGGAGTGGGACAGGCCAAGAGACCCAGTACTTC.

The V gene is TRBV7-8, the J gene TRBJ1-4; TRBD1 matches 7 bases. Germline trimming cut 3 bases from V and 8 bases from J; bases unmatched to any gene: 9. Germline V gives CDR1 SGHVS, CDR2 FQNEAQ. The CDR3 sequence is 15 residues long. The CDR3 region has the DNA TGTGCCAGCAGCTTCGCTATAAGGGGGCGGGAAAAACTGTTTTTT. Its translation: CASSFAIRGREKLFF.

The rearrangement joins TRBV28 to TRBJ2-6; D is unresolved. Trimming shortened V by 3 bases and J by 4 bases, and 10 bases separated the two germline ends. This CDR3 comprises 15 residues. The germline V gene has CDR1 MDHEN and CDR2 SYDVKM. CDR3 coding DNA: TGTGCCAGCAGTTTCGTTGGAGTCGGGGCCAACGTCCTGACTTTC. Its protein is CASSFVGVGANVLTF.

The chain employs TRBV7-2 and TRBJ2-7; perhaps TRBD2 as D (5 bases). CDR3 length equals 14 residues. The V end was cut by 0 bases, the J end by 2 bases, with 8 bases between. CDR1 and CDR2 (germline): SGHTA, FQGNSA. CDR3 coding DNA: TGTGCCAGCAGCTTAGCGCTAGCAGCCTACGAGCAGTACTTC. As protein: CASSLALAAYEQYF.

The rearrangement links TRBV7-8 to TRBJ2-7; TRBD2 agrees at 8 bases. Looked up from germline, CDR1 is SGHVS and CDR2 is FQNEAQ. This CDR3 has 14 amino acids. J was trimmed by 6 bases and V by 1 base; bases with no gene match: 5. CDR3 coding DNA: TGTGCCAGCAGCTTAGGTAGCGGGACCCTCGAGCAGTACTTC. Translation gives CASSLGSGTLEQYF. The full variable domain, with the rest looked up from reference TRBV7-8 and TRBJ2-7, is GAGVSQSPRYKVAKRGQDVALRCDPISGHVSLFWYQQALGQGPEFLTYFQNEAQLDKSGLPSDRFFAERPEGSVSTLKIQRTQQEDSAVYLCASSLGSGTLEQYFGPGTRLTVT.

This clone appeared a single time. This CDR3 is CASSIGGSSSGANVLTF. CDR3 DNA: TGTGCCAGTAGTATAGGGGGCAGTAGCTCTGGGGCCAACGTCCTGACTTTC. The J gene is TRBJ2-6, the V gene TRBV19; TRBD1 might be the D (5 bases). Germline V gives CDR1 LNHDA, CDR2 SQIVND (reference sequence). This CDR3 is built from 17 residues. V was trimmed by 1 base and J by 0 bases, leaving 10 bases between them.

A few counts support this clone. This sequence joins TRBV5-1 and TRBJ2-7; 12 nucleotides line up with TRBD1. Germline CDR1 is SGHRS and CDR2 is YFSETQ. Trimming at V came to 4 bases and at J to 5 bases, leaving 7 bases not matched to a gene. The CDR3 length is 15 residues. In nucleotides, the CDR3 is TGCGCCAGCAGCCAGCATGGGACAGGGGGCGACGAGCAGTACTTC. Residues: CASSQHGTGGDEQYF.